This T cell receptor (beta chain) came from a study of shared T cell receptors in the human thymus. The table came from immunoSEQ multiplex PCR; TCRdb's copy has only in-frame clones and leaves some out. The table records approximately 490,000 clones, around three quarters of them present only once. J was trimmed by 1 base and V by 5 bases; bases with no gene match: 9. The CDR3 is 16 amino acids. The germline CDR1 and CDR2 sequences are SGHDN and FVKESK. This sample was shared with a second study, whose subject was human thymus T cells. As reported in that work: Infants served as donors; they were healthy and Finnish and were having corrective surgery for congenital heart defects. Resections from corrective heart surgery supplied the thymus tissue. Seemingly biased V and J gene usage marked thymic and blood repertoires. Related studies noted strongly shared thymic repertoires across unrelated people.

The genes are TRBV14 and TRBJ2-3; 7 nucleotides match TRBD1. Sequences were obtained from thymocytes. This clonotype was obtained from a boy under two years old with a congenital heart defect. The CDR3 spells CASSGQDDTCTDTQYF. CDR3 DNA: TGTGCCAGCAGCGGACAGGACGATACGTGCACAGATACGCAGTATTTT. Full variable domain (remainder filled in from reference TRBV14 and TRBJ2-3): EAGVTQFPSHSVIEKGQTVTLRCDPISGHDNLYWYRRVMGKEIKFLLHFVKESKQDESGMPNNRFLAERTGGTYSTLKVQPAELEDSGVYFCASSGQDDTCTDTQYFGPGTRLTVL.